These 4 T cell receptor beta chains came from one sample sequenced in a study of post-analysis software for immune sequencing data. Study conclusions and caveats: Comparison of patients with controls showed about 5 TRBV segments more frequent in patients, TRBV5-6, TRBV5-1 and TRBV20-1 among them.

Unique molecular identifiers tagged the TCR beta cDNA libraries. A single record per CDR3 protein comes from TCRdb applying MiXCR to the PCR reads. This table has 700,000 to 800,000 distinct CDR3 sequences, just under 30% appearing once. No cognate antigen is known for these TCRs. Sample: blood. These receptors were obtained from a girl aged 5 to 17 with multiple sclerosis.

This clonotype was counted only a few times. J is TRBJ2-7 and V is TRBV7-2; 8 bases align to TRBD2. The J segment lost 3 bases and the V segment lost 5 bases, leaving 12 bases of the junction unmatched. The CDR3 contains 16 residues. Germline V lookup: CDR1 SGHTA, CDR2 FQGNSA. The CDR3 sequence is CASSPRGVAGLYEQYF. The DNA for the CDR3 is TGTGCCAGCAGCCCACGGGGAGTAGCGGGGCTCTACGAGCAGTACTTC.

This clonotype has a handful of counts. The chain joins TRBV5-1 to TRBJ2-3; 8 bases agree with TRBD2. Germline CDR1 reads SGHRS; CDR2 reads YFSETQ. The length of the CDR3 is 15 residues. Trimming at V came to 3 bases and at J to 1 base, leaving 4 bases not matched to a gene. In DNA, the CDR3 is TGCGCCAGCAGCTCGTTGACTAGCGGCACAGATACGCAGTATTTT. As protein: CASSSLTSGTDTQYF.

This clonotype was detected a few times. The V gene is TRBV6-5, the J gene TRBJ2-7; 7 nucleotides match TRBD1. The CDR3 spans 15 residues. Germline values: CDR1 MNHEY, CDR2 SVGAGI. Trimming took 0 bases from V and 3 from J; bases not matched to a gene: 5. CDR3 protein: CASSYSSAGGYEQYF. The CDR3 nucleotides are TGTGCCAGCAGTTACTCGAGCGCAGGGGGCTACGAGCAGTACTTC.

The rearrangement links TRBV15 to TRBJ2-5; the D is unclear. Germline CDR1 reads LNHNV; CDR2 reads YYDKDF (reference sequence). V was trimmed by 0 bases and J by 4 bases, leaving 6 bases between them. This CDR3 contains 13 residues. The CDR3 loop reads CATSRDESETQYF. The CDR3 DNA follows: TGTGCCACCAGCAGAGATGAGTCAGAGACCCAGTACTTC. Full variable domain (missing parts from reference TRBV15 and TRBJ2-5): DAMVIQNPRYQVTQFGKPVTLSCSQTLNHNVMYWYQQKSSQAPKLLFHYYDKDFNNEADTPDNFQSRRPNTSFCFLDIRSPGLGDTAMYLCATSRDESETQYFGPGTRLLVL.